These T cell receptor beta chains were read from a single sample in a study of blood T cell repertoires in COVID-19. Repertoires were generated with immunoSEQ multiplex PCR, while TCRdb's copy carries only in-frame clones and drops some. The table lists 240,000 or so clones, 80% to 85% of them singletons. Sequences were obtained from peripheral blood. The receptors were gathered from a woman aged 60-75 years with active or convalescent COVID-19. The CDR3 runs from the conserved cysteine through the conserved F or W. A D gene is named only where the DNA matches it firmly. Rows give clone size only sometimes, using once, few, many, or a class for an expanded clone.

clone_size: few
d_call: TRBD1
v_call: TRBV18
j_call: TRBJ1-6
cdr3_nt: TGTGCCAGTCGCGAGACAGGGAGTTTTAATTCACCCCTCCACTTT
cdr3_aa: CASRETGSFNSPLHF

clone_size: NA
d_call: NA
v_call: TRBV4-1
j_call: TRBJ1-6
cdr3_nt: TGCGCCAGCAGCCAGGGGCCCTATAATTCACCCCTCCACTTT
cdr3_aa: CASSQGPYNSPLHF

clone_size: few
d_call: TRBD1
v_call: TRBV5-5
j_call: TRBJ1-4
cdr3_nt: TGTGCCAGCAGCTTGTTGGGACAGGGGGGGGAAAAACTGTTTTTT
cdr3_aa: CASSLLGQGGEKLFF

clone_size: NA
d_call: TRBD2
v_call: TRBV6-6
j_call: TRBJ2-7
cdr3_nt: TGTGCCAGCAGTCCAACTAGCGGGGGGTCGGGCGAGCAGTACTTC
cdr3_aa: CASSPTSGGSGEQYF

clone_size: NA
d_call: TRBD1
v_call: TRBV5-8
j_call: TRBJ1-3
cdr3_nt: TGTGCCAGCAGCTTGTACAGGGGGATGTCTGGAAACACCATATATTTT
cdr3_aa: CASSLYRGMSGNTIYF

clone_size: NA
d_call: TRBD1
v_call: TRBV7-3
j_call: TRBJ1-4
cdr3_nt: TGTGCCAGCAGCCAACAGGGGAGGTTAGGAGAAAAACTGTTTTTT
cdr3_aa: CASSQQGRLGEKLFF

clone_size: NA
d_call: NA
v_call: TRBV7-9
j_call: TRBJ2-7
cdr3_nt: TGTGCCAGCAGCTCGGGACTCTACGAGCAGTACTTC
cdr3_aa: CASSSGLYEQYF

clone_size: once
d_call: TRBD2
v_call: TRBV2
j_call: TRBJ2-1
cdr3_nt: TGTGCCAGCAGTGACCCGGGGGGGCTGGGCAATGAGCAGTTCTTC
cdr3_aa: CASSDPGGLGNEQFF

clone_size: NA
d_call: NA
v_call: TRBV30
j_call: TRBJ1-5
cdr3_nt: TGTGCCTGGAGTGAGCAGGGCAATCAGCCCCAGCATTTT
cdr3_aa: CAWSEQGNQPQHF

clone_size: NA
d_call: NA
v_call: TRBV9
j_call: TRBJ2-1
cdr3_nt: TGTGCCAGCAGCCTTCGATTGGAGCAGGGTTTTAGCTCCTACAATGAGCAGTTCTTC
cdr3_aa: CASSLRLEQGFSSYNEQFF

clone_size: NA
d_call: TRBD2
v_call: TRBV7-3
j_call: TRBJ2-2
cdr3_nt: TGTGCCAGCAGCCGCGGGGGGTCGAACACCGGGGAGCTGTTTTTT
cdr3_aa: CASSRGGSNTGELFF

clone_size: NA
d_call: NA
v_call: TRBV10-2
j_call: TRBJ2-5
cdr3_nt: TGCGCCAGCAGTGATCGGGAGGAGACCCAGTACTTC
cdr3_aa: CASSDREETQYF

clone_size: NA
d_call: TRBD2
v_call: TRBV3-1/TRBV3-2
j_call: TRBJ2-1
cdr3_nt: TGTGCCAGCAGCCAAGGACTAGCGGGGGTTTCCTACAATGAGCAGTTCTTC
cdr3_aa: CASSQGLAGVSYNEQFF

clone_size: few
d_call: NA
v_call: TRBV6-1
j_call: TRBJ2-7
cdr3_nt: TGTGCCAGCAGTGAATTCGCGGTGGGTGGGGGCCACGAGCAGTACTTC
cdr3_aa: CASSEFAVGGGHEQYF

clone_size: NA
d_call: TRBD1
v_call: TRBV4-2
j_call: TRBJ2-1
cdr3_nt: TGTGCCAGCAGCCAAGATGGGGGACAGGCGTACAATGAGCAGTTCTTC
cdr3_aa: CASSQDGGQAYNEQFF

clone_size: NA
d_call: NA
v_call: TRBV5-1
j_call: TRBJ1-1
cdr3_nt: TGCGCCAGCAGCTCCCCCGAGGGTTTGGGCACTGAAGCTTTCTTT
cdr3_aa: CASSSPEGLGTEAFF

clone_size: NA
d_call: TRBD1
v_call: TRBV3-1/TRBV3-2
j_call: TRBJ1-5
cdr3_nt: TGTGCCAGCAGCGTGGGGACAGTCAATCAGCCCCAGCATTTT
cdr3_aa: CASSVGTVNQPQHF

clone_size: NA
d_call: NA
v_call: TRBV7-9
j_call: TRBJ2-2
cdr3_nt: TGTGCCAGCAGCCCAGGGTCCACGAACACCGGGGAGCTGTTTTTT
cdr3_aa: CASSPGSTNTGELFF

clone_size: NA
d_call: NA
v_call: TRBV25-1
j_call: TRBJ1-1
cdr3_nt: TGTGCCAGCAGTGAATCCGGGGGGGCGCGCACTGAAGCTTTCTTT
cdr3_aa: CASSESGGARTEAFF

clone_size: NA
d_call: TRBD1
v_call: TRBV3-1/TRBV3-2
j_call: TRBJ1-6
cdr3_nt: TGTGCCAGCAGCCAAAGGACAGGTCCCTCCGATTCACCCCTCCACTTT
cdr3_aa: CASSQRTGPSDSPLHF

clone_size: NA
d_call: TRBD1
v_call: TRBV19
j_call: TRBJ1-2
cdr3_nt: TGTGCCAGCCGGCCCGGACAGGGCGGTGGGTATGGCTACACCTTC
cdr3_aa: CASRPGQGGGYGYTF

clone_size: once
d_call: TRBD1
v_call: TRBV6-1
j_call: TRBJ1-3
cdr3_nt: TGTGCCAGCAGTAGACAGGGGGTGGGTGGAAACACCATATATTTT
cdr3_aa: CASSRQGVGGNTIYF

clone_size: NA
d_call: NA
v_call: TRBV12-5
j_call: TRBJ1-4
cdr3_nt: TGTGCTAGTGGTGAGAGTGCAACTAATGAAAAACTGTTTTTT
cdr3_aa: CASGESATNEKLFF

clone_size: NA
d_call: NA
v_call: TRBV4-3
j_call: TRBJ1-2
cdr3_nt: TGCGCCAGCAGCCAAGATAAGAGTCCCAGGTACTATGGCTACACCTTC
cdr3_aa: CASSQDKSPRYYGYTF

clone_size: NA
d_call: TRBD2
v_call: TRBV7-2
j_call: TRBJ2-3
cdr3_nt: TGTGCCAGCAGCTTAGCAGCGGGGGCTACCACAGATACGCAGTATTTT
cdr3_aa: CASSLAAGATTDTQYF

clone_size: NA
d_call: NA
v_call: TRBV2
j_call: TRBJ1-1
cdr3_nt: TGTGCCAGCAGTGACACCTTCGGGACTGAAGCTTTCTTT
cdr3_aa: CASSDTFGTEAFF

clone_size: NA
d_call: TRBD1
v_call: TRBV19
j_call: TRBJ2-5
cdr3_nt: TGTGCCAGTAGTATAGGGACAGGGGTTGGGGAGACCCAGTACTTC
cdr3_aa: CASSIGTGVGETQYF

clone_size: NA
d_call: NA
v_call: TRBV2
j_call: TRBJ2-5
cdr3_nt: TGTGCCAGCATGGCACAAGAGACCCAGTACTTC
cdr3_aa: CASMAQETQYF

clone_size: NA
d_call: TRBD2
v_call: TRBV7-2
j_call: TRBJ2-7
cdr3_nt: TGTGCCAGCAGCTCTCAAGCGGGGGGGCTCTACGAGCAGTACTTC
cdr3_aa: CASSSQAGGLYEQYF

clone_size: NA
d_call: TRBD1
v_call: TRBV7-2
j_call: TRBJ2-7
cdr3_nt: TGTGCCAGCAGTAACAGGGGTCTCCCTCCCGAGCAGTACTTC
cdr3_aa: CASSNRGLPPEQYF

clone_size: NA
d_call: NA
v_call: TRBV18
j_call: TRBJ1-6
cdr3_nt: TGTGCCAGCTCGCCCGGTGGAGGGGCGAATTCACCCCTCCACTTT
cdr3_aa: CASSPGGGANSPLHF

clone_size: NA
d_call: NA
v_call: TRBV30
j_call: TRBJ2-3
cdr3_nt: TGTGCCTGGAGTACCCTGGGGGGGCCAGATACGCAGTATTTT
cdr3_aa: CAWSTLGGPDTQYF

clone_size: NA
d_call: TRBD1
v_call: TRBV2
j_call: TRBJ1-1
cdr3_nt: TGTGCCAGCAGCCAGGACAGGCCCTTGAACACTGAAGCTTTCTTT
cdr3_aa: CASSQDRPLNTEAFF

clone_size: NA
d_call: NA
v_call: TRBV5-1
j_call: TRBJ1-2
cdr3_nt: TGCGCCAGCAGATCGGACCCAGGGGAGAACTATGGCTACACCTTC
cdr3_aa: CASRSDPGENYGYTF

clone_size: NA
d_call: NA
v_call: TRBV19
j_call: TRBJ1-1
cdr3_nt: TGTGCCAGTTCACAGCGGGGGAACACTGAAGCTTTCTTT
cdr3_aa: CASSQRGNTEAFF

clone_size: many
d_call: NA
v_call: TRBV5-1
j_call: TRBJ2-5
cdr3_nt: TGCGCCAGCAGCTTGGCCGGGGACACCCGATGGGAGACCCAGTACTTC
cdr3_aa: CASSLAGDTRWETQYF

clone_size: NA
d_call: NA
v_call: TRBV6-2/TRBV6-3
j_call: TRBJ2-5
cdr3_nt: TGTGCCAGCAGTCCCAGCGGAGTTAAGACCCAGTACTTC
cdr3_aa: CASSPSGVKTQYF